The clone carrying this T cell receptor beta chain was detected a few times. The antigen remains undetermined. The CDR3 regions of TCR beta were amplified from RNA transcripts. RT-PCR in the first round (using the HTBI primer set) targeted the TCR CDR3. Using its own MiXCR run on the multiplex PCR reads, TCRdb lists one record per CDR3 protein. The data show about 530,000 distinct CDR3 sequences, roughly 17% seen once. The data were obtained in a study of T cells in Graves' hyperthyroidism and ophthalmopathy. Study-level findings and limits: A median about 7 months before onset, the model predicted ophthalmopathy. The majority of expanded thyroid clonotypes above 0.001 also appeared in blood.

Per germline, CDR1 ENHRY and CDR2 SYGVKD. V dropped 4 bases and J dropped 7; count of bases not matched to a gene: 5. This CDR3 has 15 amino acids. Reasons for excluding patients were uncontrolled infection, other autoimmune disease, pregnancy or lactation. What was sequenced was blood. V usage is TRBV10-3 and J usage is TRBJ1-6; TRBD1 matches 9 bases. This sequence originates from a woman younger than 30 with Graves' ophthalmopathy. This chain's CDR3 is CAISGGTGNNSPLHF. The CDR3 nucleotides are TGTGCCATCAGTGGGGGGACAGGGAACAATTCACCCCTCCACTTT.